Sequencing of this T cell receptor beta chain was carried out in a study of PD-L1 blockade in urothelial cancer (dated by TCRdb to about 2017). Background for the entire study: Therapy was started in the mid-2010s for all patients, and atezolizumab 1,200 mg was administered intravenously every 3 weeks. Progression-free survival longer than 6 months counted as durable clinical benefit, and TCR features were additionally tested against both progression-free and overall survival. Blood samples gave a median of about 150,000 T cells and tens of thousands of unique TCRs, with a median clonality of 0.080. Pretreatment blood TCR-seq was available for about 27 patients, at least one posttreatment blood collection was obtained for around 25 patients, and tumor TCR-seq was available for around 25 patients. The study, an exploratory multi-omic analysis, examined somatic, immune and clinical correlates of response to PD-L1 blockade with atezolizumab in urothelial cancer. In the same patients, whole exome sequencing and RNA sequencing of pretreatment tumors were performed in addition to TCR sequencing. Roughly 10 patients achieved durable clinical benefit and fewer than 25 did not. Patients had an ECOG performance status of 0 or 1 and had received between 0 and 3 prior chemotherapy regimens. About 85% of the roughly 29 patients were identified as males with urothelial cancer of bladder origin, and a prior smoking history was reported by 18 of 29 patients. Pretreatment tumor samples, along with matched peripheral blood collected serially before and after atezolizumab treatment, underwent TCR sequencing. Blood samples were analyzed at two time points: 3 weeks after treatment start (second dose) and 6 weeks after treatment start. Results and caveats for the whole study, not just this receptor: Improved progression-free and overall survival was found to be associated with pretreatment peripheral blood TCR clonality below the median. Among patients with durable benefit, tumor-associated TCR clones showed greater expansion in peripheral blood 3 weeks after treatment started (n of about 20, p = 0.022). Small sample size (n ≈ 28) and many exploratory analyses mean the results are intended to be hypothesis-generating.

Synthetic TCR analog templates were spiked into each PCR so that absolute template abundance could be estimated from read counts. Using the immunoSEQ assay, TCRbeta CDR3 regions were amplified from genomic DNA with bias-controlled V and J gene primers. Sequencing of rearranged TCRbeta segments was performed at approximately 20X coverage. The published analysis was carried out like this. Clustering was used to correct sequencing errors, and CDR3s were annotated against IMGT so that V, D and J genes could be assigned. Out-of-frame and stop-codon sequences were excluded, and only productive TCRbeta rearrangements were used in downstream analyses. Clonality was computed as one minus Shannon entropy normalized by the log of the number of unique productive sequences. Fisher's exact test with Benjamini-Hochberg correction, at a threshold of adjusted p below 0.01, was used to find clones that differed between time points or between blood and tumor. Here the immuneACCESS table is served through TCRdb, limited to in-frame sequences with V and J called. Missing clones are a known gap in these copies; in checked studies unresolved V genes cover under half, and the rest lacks a known reason. Clone size and V and J calls were adopted from that table, with D and trimming inferred from the DNA. The sample table shows about 49,000 clones, and about 85% are seen once. The ten largest account for less than 8% of the sample.

Of note for this clone: Its antigen is not yet known. No base-level quality is on record; no much larger clone is a single base apart.

The CDR3, cysteine through phenylalanine, is 14 amino acids long. Just the 42-base CDR3 DNA is kept, in frame starting at base 1. CDR1 and CDR2 are read off the germline V gene (reference sequence) as SEHNR and FQNEAQ. V and J are trimmed by 3 bases and 7 bases, and the gene matches miss 6 bases of the junction. A cohort of more than 25 patients with locally advanced or metastatic urothelial carcinoma, treated at Memorial Sloan Kettering on a trial protocol, was included. Peripheral blood mononuclear cells were collected pretreatment and during treatment, with between 1 and 8 total time points per patient. The Qiagen DNeasy Blood extraction kit was used to purify genomic DNA from total PBMCs and tumor samples. PBMCs were collected pretreatment and during treatment, and were isolated and stored as previously described.

Recombination joined TRBV7-9 with TRBJ2-1; 7 of the junction bases match TRBD1. The source of this sequence is a man between 60 and 70 years old with urothelial cancer. The sequenced sample was PBMCs, obtained around atezolizumab (anti-PD-L1) treatment. The DNA sequence follows: TGTGCCAGCAGCTTGAGACAGGGTCGAAATGAGCAGTTCTTC. This sequence encodes CASSLRQGRNEQFF.